These 28 T cell receptor beta chains came from one sample sequenced in a study of cytomegalovirus exposure and HLA in healthy donors. A multiplex PCR was run with 60 Vbeta primers and 13 Jbeta primers. Sequencing used immunoSEQ multiplex PCR; TCRdb keeps in-frame clones, though not all of them. The repertoire holds some 120,000 clones, with about 80% as singletons. Sequencing was carried out using PBMCs. The origin of the receptors is a male donor in good health and CMV-seronegative.

The chain uses TRBV11-2 and TRBJ2-7, with D possibly TRBD2 on 6 matching bases. CDR3 length: 14 amino acids. Germline V gene sequence: CDR1 SGHAT, CDR2 FQNNGV. The germline V and J ends were trimmed by 5 bases and 1 base, with 12 bases remaining between them. The chain's CDR3 is CASSELATSYEQYF. The CDR3 DNA is TGTGCCAGCAGCGAACTAGCTACGTCCTACGAGCAGTACTTC.

The chain recombines TRBV9 with TRBJ1-5; D ambiguous. CDR3 length: 15 residues. Trimming shortened V by 0 bases and J by 1 base, and 8 bases separated the two germline ends. CDR1 and CDR2 (germline): SGDLS, YYNGEE. CDR3 coding DNA: TGTGCCAGCAGCGTAGAGGCGGTCAGCAATCAGCCCCAGCATTTT. It is translated as CASSVEAVSNQPQHF.

This clone appeared once. The V and J genes are TRBV10-2 and TRBJ1-1, with 7 positions matching TRBD1. Trimming cost V 6 bases and J 6 bases; bases outside gene matches: 10. Germline CDR1 WSHSY, CDR2 SAAADI. The length of the CDR3 is 14 residues. Written as DNA, the CDR3 is TGCGCCAGCAGCCCGACAGGGAATAAGGCTGAAGCTTTCTTT. Amino acid sequence: CASSPTGNKAEAFF.

This chain connects TRBV2 to TRBJ2-7, with TRBD2 matching 11 bases. J lost 1 base, V lost 8 bases, and 10 bases had no gene match. The CDR3 is 16 residues long. Looked up from germline, CDR1 is SNHLY and CDR2 is FYNNEI. CDR3 in amino acids: CASGGASGRTSYEQYF. The CDR3 region has the DNA TGTGCCAGCGGCGGGGCTAGCGGGAGGACTTCCTACGAGCAGTACTTC.

The chain carries TRBV5-1 and TRBJ2-1; 10 nucleotides agree with TRBD2. With 0 bases clipped from V and 12 bases from J, the junction kept 12 bases outside the gene matches. Germline V gives CDR1 SGHRS, CDR2 YFSETQ. This CDR3 is 16 amino acids long. In DNA, the CDR3 is TGCGCCAGCAGCTTGGATTTGGGACTAGCGAAGATGGGGCAGTTCTTC. It encodes CASSLDLGLAKMGQFF. The whole variable domain, filled in from reference TRBV5-1 and TRBJ2-1, reads KAGVTQTPRYLIKTRGQQVTLSCSPISGHRSVSWYQQTPGQGLQFLFEYFSETQRNKGNFPGRFSGRQFSNSRSEMNVSTLELGDSALYLCASSLDLGLAKMGQFFGPGTRLTVL.

The CDR3, as DNA: TGTGCCAGCAGTGAAGGGGACAGGGGTGCAGATACGCAGTATTTT. Its protein is CASSEGDRGADTQYF. This chain uses TRBV6-1 with TRBJ2-3, with TRBD1 matching 10 bases. V dropped 1 base and J dropped 4; count of bases not matched to a gene: 2. Germline V gene sequence: CDR1 MNHNS, CDR2 SASEGT. The CDR3 is 15 residues long.

V and J are TRBV18 and TRBJ1-2; tentatively, D is TRBD1 (5 bases). This CDR3 contains 12 residues. Trimming took off 3 bases at V and 8 bases at J, with 10 bases between the two ends. Looked up from germline, CDR1 is KGHSH and CDR2 is LQKENI. The CDR3 loop is CASSPSGDGYTF. CDR3 bases: TGTGCCAGCTCACCGTCGGGGGACGGCTACACCTTC. Drawing the rest from reference TRBV18 and TRBJ1-2, the complete variable domain is NAGVMQNPRHLVRRRGQEARLRCSPMKGHSHVYWYRQLPEEGLKFMVYLQKENIIDESGMPKERFSAEFPKEGPSILRIQQVVRGDSAAYFCASSPSGDGYTFGSGTRLTVV.

Judged by abundance, this clone is medium-sized (0.01 to 0.1%). The CDR3 here is CASRLDRGELFF. CDR3 DNA: TGTGCCAGCAGACTAGACAGGGGGGAGCTGTTTTTT. The rearrangement links TRBV6-6 to TRBJ2-2, with TRBD1 as a possible D gene (6 bases). The V gene's germline CDR1 is MNHNY and CDR2 SVGAGI (reference sequence). With 6 bases removed from V and 8 bases from J, the gap between germline ends came to 10 bases. The CDR3 is 12 residues long.

V usage is TRBV4-2 and J usage is TRBJ2-1, with D perhaps matching TRBD1 (5 bases). The CDR3 totals 15 residues. The ends were cut back, 0 bases at V and 7 bases at J, with 13 bases in the middle. Germline V gene lookup returns CDR1 LGHNA and CDR2 YNFKEQ. The CDR3: CASSQEGQGQNEQFF. The CDR3 region has the DNA TGTGCCAGCAGCCAAGAGGGGCAGGGCCAAAATGAGCAGTTCTTC.

The chain is built from TRBV19 and TRBJ2-7; 7 bases fit TRBD1. There are 14 residues in the CDR3. The V gene's germline CDR1 is LNHDA and CDR2 SQIVND (reference sequence). V shed 2 bases and J 4 bases; nucleotides not matched to a gene: 5. The CDR3 here is CASSIRGPSYEQYF. CDR3 DNA: TGTGCCAGTAGTATAAGGGGGCCATCTTACGAGCAGTACTTC.

The J gene is TRBJ2-7, the V gene TRBV7-6; 11 bases match TRBD1. V lost 5 bases, J lost 5 bases, and 5 bases stayed unmatched. Germline assignment: CDR1 SGHVS and CDR2 FNYEAQ. The CDR3 has 14 residues. The CDR3 bases are TGTGCCAGCAGCGCGGGACAGGGGGAAAACGAGCAGTACTTC. It codes for CASSAGQGENEQYF.

The rearrangement joins TRBV6-1 to TRBJ2-3, with TRBD2 matching 8 bases. Germline CDR1 reads MNHNS; CDR2 reads SASEGT. V lost 1 base to trimming and J lost 5 bases; unmatched junction nucleotides: 5. This CDR3 comprises 15 residues. The CDR3 is CASSEGRREEDTQYF. CDR3 DNA sequence: TGTGCCAGCAGTGAAGGGCGGCGGGAGGAAGATACGCAGTATTTT.

A single count supports this clone. J is TRBJ1-1 and V is TRBV5-4, with 7 bases identical to TRBD1. With V trimmed by 4 bases and J by 0 bases, 3 bases remained unmatched. The CDR3 totals 14 residues. The germline V gene encodes CDR1 SGHNT and CDR2 YYREEE (reference sequence). CDR3 nucleotides: TGTGCCAGCAGCCAGGGACAGCTGAACACTGAAGCTTTCTTT. Protein sequence: CASSQGQLNTEAFF.

The V and J genes are TRBV15 and TRBJ2-3; 10 bases match TRBD2. This CDR3 has 15 amino acids. The ends lost 8 bases at V and 3 bases at J; junction bases unmatched: 8. Germline CDR1 LNHNV, CDR2 YYDKDF (reference sequence). CDR3 amino acids: CATCKASGSTDTQYF. The CDR3 DNA follows: TGTGCCACCTGCAAGGCTAGCGGGAGTACAGATACGCAGTATTTT.

The rearrangement links TRBV15 to TRBJ2-3, with D perhaps matching TRBD1 (5 bases). CDR1 and CDR2 (germline): LNHNV, YYDKDF (reference sequence). The CDR3 runs to 17 residues. Between the trimmed V and J ends, which lost 0 bases and 1 base, there was a span of 14 bases. The CDR3 loop reads CATSRDNPGKGTDTQYF. The CDR3 DNA is TGTGCCACCAGCAGAGACAACCCAGGGAAGGGCACAGATACGCAGTATTTT. Complete variable domain (other parts from reference TRBV15 and TRBJ2-3): DAMVIQNPRYQVTQFGKPVTLSCSQTLNHNVMYWYQQKSSQAPKLLFHYYDKDFNNEADTPDNFQSRRPNTSFCFLDIRSPGLGDTAMYLCATSRDNPGKGTDTQYFGPGTRLTVL.

This sequence joins TRBV5-4 and TRBJ2-3; D might be TRBD2 (5 bases). The CDR3 loop spans 15 amino acids. Trimming cost V 5 bases and J 1 base, with 14 bases left between them. The germline gives CDR1 SGHNT, CDR2 YYREEE (reference sequence). The CDR3 DNA reads TGTGCCAGCAGGCCGGAGGTCGGGGGCACAGATACGCAGTATTTT. Protein: CASRPEVGGTDTQYF. The variable domain in full, with the rest retrieved from reference TRBV5-4 and TRBJ2-3, is ETGVTQSPTHLIKTRGQQVTLRCSSQSGHNTVSWYQQALGQGPQFIFQYYREEENGRGNFPPRFSGLQFPNYSSELNVNALELDDSALYLCASRPEVGGTDTQYFGPGTRLTVL.

The V gene is TRBV7-2, the J gene TRBJ2-5, with D unresolved. The CDR3 runs 16 residues. In germline, CDR1 is SGHTA, CDR2 FQGNSA. Trimming cost V 1 base and J 1 base, with 13 bases left between them. In DNA form, the CDR3 reads TGTGCCAGCAGCTTAGTTGGCCTCTCCATCCAAGAGACCCAGTACTTC. This sequence encodes CASSLVGLSIQETQYF.

Concerning this clone itself: A junction end diverges from the germline sequence, so it may reflect a read error. The rearrangement uses TRBV7-9 and TRBJ2-7; 7 positions match TRBD1. CDR1 and CDR2 (germline): SEHNR, FQNEAQ (reference sequence). CDR3 length: 16 residues. The DNA for the CDR3 is TGTTCCAGCAGCTTAACGGCGAGGGACAGTACCTACGAGCAGTACTTC. Translating gives CSSSLTARDSTYEQYF. Full variable domain (outside the CDR3, taken from reference TRBV7-9 and TRBJ2-7): DTGVSQNPRHKITKRGQNVTFRCDPISEHNRLYWYRQTLGQGPEFLTYFQNEAQLEKSRLLSDRFSAERPKGSFSTLEIQRTEQGDSAMYLCSSSLTARDSTYEQYFGPGTRLTVT.

This chain links TRBV4-3 with TRBJ1-2; 7 nucleotides match TRBD1. Trimming took 2 bases from V and 0 from J; bases not matched to a gene: 3. The length of the CDR3 is 15 residues. Germline lookup yields CDR1 LGHNA and CDR2 YSLEER. The CDR3 DNA reads as TGCGCCAGCAGCCAAACAGGGGACGCTAACTATGGCTACACCTTC. It translates to CASSQTGDANYGYTF.

This clone was counted between two and nine times. This rearrangement joins TRBV7-3 to TRBJ2-2; TRBD1 matches 8 bases. The CDR3 is 16 residues long. J was trimmed by 1 base and V by 5 bases; bases with no gene match: 6. Germline CDR1 reads SGHTA; CDR2 reads FQGTGA. In nucleotides, the CDR3 is TGTGCCAGCAGCCCTGCCGGGACAGGGAACACCGGGGAGCTGTTTTTT. This codes for CASSPAGTGNTGELFF.

Details on this clone: Mismatch with germline at one junction end may stem from a read error. This chain uses TRBV7-9 with TRBJ2-7, with 10 positions matching TRBD2. Germline CDR1 SEHNR, CDR2 FQNEAQ (reference sequence). CDR3 length equals 16 residues. CDR3 sequence: CSSSRLAGGTAYEQYF. Here the CDR3 DNA reads TGTTCCAGCAGCAGATTAGCGGGGGGCACCGCCTACGAGCAGTACTTC. Full variable domain (missing parts from reference TRBV7-9 and TRBJ2-7): DTGVSQNPRHKITKRGQNVTFRCDPISEHNRLYWYRQTLGQGPEFLTYFQNEAQLEKSRLLSDRFSAERPKGSFSTLEIQRTEQGDSAMYLCSSSRLAGGTAYEQYFGPGTRLTVT.

V and J are TRBV13 and TRBJ1-2, with 8 bases matching TRBD1. V gave up 5 bases and J gave up 8 bases; unmatched junction bases: 13. The CDR3 has 15 amino acids. Germline V gives CDR1 PRHDT, CDR2 FYEKMQ (reference sequence). The CDR3 DNA reads as TGTGCCAGCAGCCCGTGGGGCCAGGGGGCGCAAGGCTACACCTTC. The encoded protein is CASSPWGQGAQGYTF. Supplemented by reference TRBV13 and TRBJ1-2, the full variable domain reads AAGVIQSPRHLIKEKRETATLKCYPIPRHDTVYWYQQGPGQDPQFLISFYEKMQSDKGSIPDRFSAQQFSDYHSELNMSSLELGDSALYFCASSPWGQGAQGYTFGSGTRLTVV.

A remark on this clone: A junction end diverges from the germline sequence, so it may reflect a read error. CDR3 in amino acids: CATTTGSSFSGANGLTF. Here the CDR3 DNA reads TGTGCCACCACCACGGGGTCCTCCTTCTCAGGGGCCAACGGCCTGACTTTC. This chain joins TRBV2 and TRBJ2-6; a weak D match, TRBD1 (6 bases). CDR3 length: 17 residues. In germline, CDR1 is SNHLY, CDR2 FYNNEI.

The J gene is TRBJ2-3, the V gene TRBV5-1; the match to TRBD1 covers 12 bases. The J segment lost 4 bases and the V segment lost 7 bases, leaving 1 base of the junction unmatched. In germline, CDR1 is SGHRS, CDR2 YFSETQ. The CDR3 covers 13 residues. The CDR3 DNA sequence: TGCGCCAGCGGGACAGGGGGCGCAGATACGCAGTATTTT. It yields the protein CASGTGGADTQYF.

The V and J genes are TRBV27 and TRBJ1-5; unclear D gene. Trimming left V 3 bases short and J 7 bases short, with 10 bases between. This CDR3 has 13 amino acids. Germline lookup yields CDR1 MNHEY and CDR2 SMNVEV (reference sequence). The CDR3 bases are TGTGCCAGCAGTTTTTCCGACTTCCAGCCCCAGCATTTT. It yields the protein CASSFSDFQPQHF.

This clone was found once. V is TRBV7-9 and J is TRBJ1-5, with 8 bases matching TRBD1. V shed 5 bases and J 7 bases; nucleotides not matched to a gene: 4. The CDR3 loop spans 13 amino acids. Germline V gives CDR1 SEHNR, CDR2 FQNEAQ (reference sequence). The CDR3 sequence is CASSQGAGQPQHF. In nucleotides, the CDR3 is TGTGCCAGCAGCCAGGGGGCGGGACAGCCCCAGCATTTT. Looking up the rest from reference TRBV7-9 and TRBJ1-5 gives the full variable domain: DTGVSQNPRHKITKRGQNVTFRCDPISEHNRLYWYRQTLGQGPEFLTYFQNEAQLEKSRLLSDRFSAERPKGSFSTLEIQRTEQGDSAMYLCASSQGAGQPQHFGDGTRLSIL.

In DNA form, the CDR3 reads TGTGCCAGCAGCTTAGAGGAGGGTAGGGATATCGAGCAGTACTTC. Residues: CASSLEEGRDIEQYF. The V call is TRBV7-2, the J call TRBJ2-5; D is perhaps TRBD2 (6 bases). The J call may be wrong; the DNA end is better matched by TRBJ2-7. Germline CDR1 reads SGHTA; CDR2 reads FQGNSA. The CDR3 covers 15 residues.

This rearrangement joins TRBV6-5 to TRBJ1-5; TRBD1 matches at 12 bases. J lost 6 bases, V lost 5 bases, and 2 bases had no gene match. In germline, CDR1 is MNHEY, CDR2 SVGAGI. This CDR3 has 14 amino acids. The CDR3 DNA is TGTGCCAGCAGTCAGGGACAGGGGGCTCAGCCCCAGCATTTT. This codes for CASSQGQGAQPQHF.